This TCR beta chain comes out of a study of somatic mutations in T cells in chronic GVHD (dated by TCRdb to 2020 to 2022). For sorting, staining was done with anti-CD3, anti-CD4, anti-CD8 and a Vbeta20 antibody from the IOTest Beta Mark kit on a FACSAria III, reaching purity above 99%. Peripheral blood was collected in sodium heparin tubes and mononuclear cells were isolated by Ficoll-Paque PLUS density gradient centrifugation. CD4+ Vbeta20+, CD4+ Vbeta20-, and CD8+ T cell fractions were FACS-sorted before TCRbeta deep sequencing. Genomic DNA was isolated and then used for the TCRbeta deep sequencing. TCRbeta CDR3 sequencing and initial data processing were performed with the immunoSEQ assay as a commercial service. As for the original processing: Reads were demultiplexed, adapter and primer sequences were removed, similar clones were merged by frequency-ratio clustering, and V, D, J genes were annotated with IMGT. As stored in TCRdb, this immuneACCESS dataset retains in-frame rearrangements with V and J assigned. A fraction of the clones does not appear; measured against another copy, unresolved V genes explain less than half of the discrepancy, and the remainder lacks a known reason. The DNA gave D and trimming, while V, J and clone size come from that table. The sample profile shows about 13,000 clones; roughly three quarters of them were found once. The ten biggest clones cover about 32% of the sample.

A word on this clone: There is no known antigen for this receptor. The record has no base qualities; no much larger clone is one base away.

There are 13 amino acids in the CDR3, from cysteine to phenylalanine inclusive. Only CDR3 DNA is held: 39 bases, read in frame from base 1. Cut back by 6 bases and 7 bases, the V and J ends lie 15 bases apart. CDR1 and CDR2 are read off the germline V gene as MNHEY and SVGAGI. This sequence was found in a male patient aged 50 to 59 with chronic graft-versus-host disease. The graft donor may be the source of some T cells after a transplant. The sequence joins TRBV6-5 to TRBJ1-2, with a weak D call of TRBD1 (5 bases match). Sample: Vbeta20-negative CD4+ T cells from blood. The cell subset or site label, read with the paper, signifies: CD4+ T cells sorted as TCR Vbeta20 negative by flow cytometry. The CDR3: CASSRQGSSGYTF. DNA sequence: TGTGCCAGCAGCCGCCAGGGTTCTAGTGGCTACACCTTC.